This is a list of T cell receptor beta chains from one sample in a study of T cell responses to AZD1222 COVID-19 vaccine. This table comes from immunoSEQ multiplex PCR, and its TCRdb copy is limited to in-frame clones, with some not included. The table has more than 150,000 clones, 94% seen once. Specimen: peripheral blood, collected on day 0 of AZD1222 vaccination. These receptors were taken from an adult in good health. Both conserved end residues are part of each CDR3. The D gene is left open where the match is weak.

cdr3_aa d_call v_call
CASSLGGLVTSDTQYF TRBD2 TRBV5-1
CASSSAGQADTEAFF - TRBV3-1/TRBV3-2
CASSSGASGNTIYF - TRBV7-3
CASSFNSNTGELFF - TRBV5-1
CASRLRDRTNGYTF TRBD1 TRBV5-6
CASSRAPGDTEAFF - TRBV5-1
CASALGGVASYEQYF TRBD2 TRBV5-4
CASSPGVTADTQYF - TRBV7-7
CASCGAIGGANVLTF - TRBV25-1
CASSRVMNEQFF - TRBV5-1
CAISELPSGGMNTEAFF - TRBV10-3
CATSRDRGLGGTNEKLFF - TRBV15
CASSLSGARTALSSTDTQYF - TRBV5-1
CASSLRQPFSSSYNSPLHF - TRBV14
CASSPGANTEAFF - TRBV7-2
CASSLYVGRGTEAFF - TRBV7-2
CASSPGTAGEKLFF - TRBV18
CASSPSFGSGNTIYF - TRBV3-1/TRBV3-2
CASSPPGQPTSGNTIYF TRBD1 TRBV28
CASRAEQGKGHGYTF TRBD1 TRBV27
CASSQTEELVYGYTF - TRBV4-1
CASSPSIHTEAFF - TRBV18
CASSTRQANYAGYTF - TRBV19
CASAGTFYEQYF - TRBV6-5
CASSGTGDVNEQFF TRBD1 TRBV10-1
CASRGQGATEAFF TRBD1 TRBV6-5
CASSTTTRTLDTQYF - TRBV11-1
CASSSGPAGVNTEAFF - TRBV5-5
CASSDAGTGRTEAFF TRBD1 TRBV2
CASSIPSRYNEQFF - TRBV19
CASSVAGLVTDTQYF TRBD2 TRBV9
CASSGTGVSVPYEQYF TRBD1 TRBV7-9
CASSPPEDNEQFF - TRBV18
CASSPRQGGTEAFF - TRBV10-1
CASGLVRSTVGEPQHF - TRBV12-5
CSVDVAGRYEQYF TRBD2 TRBV29-1
CASSRGLAENEQFF TRBD2 TRBV19
CASSQEGRGTGELFF - TRBV4-1
CASRPQQGIGGYTF TRBD1 TRBV5-4
CASSPLISGPSTDTQYF - TRBV7-8
CASSLRTSGTYEQYF TRBD2 TRBV14
CASSDDWGELFF - TRBV11-2
CASSLAAGGPYEQFF TRBD2 TRBV28
CASSQVAGAGLSYNEQFF - TRBV3-1/TRBV3-2
CASSPASGELFF - TRBV5-6
CASSRAVRVDEQFF - TRBV9
CASSYRQGPWGYTF TRBD1 TRBV6-5
CSAEKGGLVAFF TRBD1 TRBV29-1
CASSYGGLGGYTF - TRBV6-5
CASSLPFDGWGNTEAFF - TRBV5-8
CASSYAGGYASEQFF TRBD2 TRBV7-2
CASSLDIRSNQPQHF - TRBV5-8
CASSPSGELFF - TRBV18
CASGALPLSGNTIYF - TRBV3-1/TRBV3-2
CASSDDLIAGYNEQFF - TRBV6-4
CASRGHLNTEAFF - TRBV6-4